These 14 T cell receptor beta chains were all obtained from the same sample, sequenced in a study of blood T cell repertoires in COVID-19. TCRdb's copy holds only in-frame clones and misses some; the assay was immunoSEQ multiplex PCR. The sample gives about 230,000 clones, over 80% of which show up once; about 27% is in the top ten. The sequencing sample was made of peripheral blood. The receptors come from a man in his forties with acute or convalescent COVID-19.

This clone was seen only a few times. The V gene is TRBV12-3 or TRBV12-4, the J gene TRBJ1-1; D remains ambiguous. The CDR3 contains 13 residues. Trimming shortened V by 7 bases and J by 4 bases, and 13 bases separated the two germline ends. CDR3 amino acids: CASTYERGTEAFF. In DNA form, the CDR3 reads TGTGCCAGCACGTACGAGCGGGGCACTGAAGCTTTCTTT.

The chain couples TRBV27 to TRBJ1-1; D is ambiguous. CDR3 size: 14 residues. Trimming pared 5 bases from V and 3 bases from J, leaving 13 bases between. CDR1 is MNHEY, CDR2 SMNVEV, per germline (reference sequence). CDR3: CASSQNGQDTEAFF. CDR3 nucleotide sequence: TGTGCCAGCAGTCAGAACGGTCAGGACACTGAAGCTTTCTTT.

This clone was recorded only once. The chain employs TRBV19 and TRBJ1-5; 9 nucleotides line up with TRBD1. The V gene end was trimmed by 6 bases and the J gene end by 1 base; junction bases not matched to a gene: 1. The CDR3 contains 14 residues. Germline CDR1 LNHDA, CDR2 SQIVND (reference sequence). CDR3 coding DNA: TGTGCCAGTAGGACAGGGGGAAGCAATCAGCCCCAGCATTTT. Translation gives CASRTGGSNQPQHF.

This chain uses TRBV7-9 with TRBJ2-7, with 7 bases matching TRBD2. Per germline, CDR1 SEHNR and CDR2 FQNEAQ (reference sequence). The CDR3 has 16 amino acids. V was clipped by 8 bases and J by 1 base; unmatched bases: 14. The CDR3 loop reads CASEPSRGGRSYEQYF. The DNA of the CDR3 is TGTGCCAGCGAGCCTAGTCGGGGCGGGAGATCCTACGAGCAGTACTTC.

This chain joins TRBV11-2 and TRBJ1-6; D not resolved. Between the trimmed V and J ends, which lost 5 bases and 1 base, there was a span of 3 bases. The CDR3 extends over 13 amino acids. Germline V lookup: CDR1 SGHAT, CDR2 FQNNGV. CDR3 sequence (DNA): TGTGCCAGCAGCCCTTCCTATAATTCACCCCTCCACTTT. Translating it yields CASSPSYNSPLHF. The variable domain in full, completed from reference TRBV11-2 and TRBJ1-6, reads EAGVAQSPRYKIIEKRQSVAFWCNPISGHATLYWYQQILGQGPKLLIQFQNNGVVDDSQLPKDRFSAERLKGVDSTLKIQPAKLEDSAVYLCASSPSYNSPLHFGNGTRLTVT.

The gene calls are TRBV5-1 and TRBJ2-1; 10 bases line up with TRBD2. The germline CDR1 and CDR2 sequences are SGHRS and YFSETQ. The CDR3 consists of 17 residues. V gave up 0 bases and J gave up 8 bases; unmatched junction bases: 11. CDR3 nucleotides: TGCGCCAGCAGCTTGGTGGCTAGCGGGAGTATTGGCGATGAGCAGTTCTTC. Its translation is CASSLVASGSIGDEQFF. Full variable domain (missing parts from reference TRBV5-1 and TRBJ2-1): KAGVTQTPRYLIKTRGQQVTLSCSPISGHRSVSWYQQTPGQGLQFLFEYFSETQRNKGNFPGRFSGRQFSNSRSEMNVSTLELGDSALYLCASSLVASGSIGDEQFFGPGTRLTVL.

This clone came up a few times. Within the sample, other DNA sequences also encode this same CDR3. CDR3 amino acids: CASSQRQNTEAFF. Here the CDR3 DNA reads TGTGCCAGCAGCCAACGACAGAACACTGAAGCTTTCTTT. The rearrangement links TRBV3-1 (or the pseudogene TRBV3-2) to TRBJ1-1, with no clear D. Germline CDR1 and CDR2: LGHDT and YNNKEL (reference sequence). Between the trimmed V and J ends, which lost 2 bases and 1 base, there was a span of 5 bases. The CDR3 spans 13 residues.

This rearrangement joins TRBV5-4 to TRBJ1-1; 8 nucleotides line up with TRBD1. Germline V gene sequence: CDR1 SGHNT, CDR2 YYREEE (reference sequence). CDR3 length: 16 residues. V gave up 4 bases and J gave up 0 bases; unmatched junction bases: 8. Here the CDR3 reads CASSRGTGFMNTEAFF. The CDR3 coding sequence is TGTGCCAGCAGCCGAGGGACAGGTTTTATGAACACTGAAGCTTTCTTT. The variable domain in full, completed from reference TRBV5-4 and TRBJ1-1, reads ETGVTQSPTHLIKTRGQQVTLRCSSQSGHNTVSWYQQALGQGPQFIFQYYREEENGRGNFPPRFSGLQFPNYSSELNVNALELDDSALYLCASSRGTGFMNTEAFFGQGTRLTVV.

CDR3 coding DNA: TGCGCCAGCAGCTCGACCGCCAGGGGGCAAAACATTCAGTACTTC. It specifies CASSSTARGQNIQYF. V usage is TRBV5-1 and J usage is TRBJ2-4; 8 bases map to TRBD1. Germline V lookup: CDR1 SGHRS, CDR2 YFSETQ. The CDR3 runs to 15 residues. The V segment lost 3 bases and the J segment 5 bases; nucleotides outside the gene matches: 7. Together with reference TRBV5-1 and TRBJ2-4, the CDR3 gives the full variable domain: KAGVTQTPRYLIKTRGQQVTLSCSPISGHRSVSWYQQTPGQGLQFLFEYFSETQRNKGNFPGRFSGRQFSNSRSEMNVSTLELGDSALYLCASSSTARGQNIQYFGAGTRLSVL.

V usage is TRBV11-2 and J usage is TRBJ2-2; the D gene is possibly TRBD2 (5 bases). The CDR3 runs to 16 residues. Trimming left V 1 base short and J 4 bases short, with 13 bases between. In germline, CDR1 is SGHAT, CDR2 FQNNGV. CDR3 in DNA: TGTGCCAGCAGCTTAGGTTTGCTAGCCGTCACCGGGGAGCTGTTTTTT. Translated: CASSLGLLAVTGELFF.

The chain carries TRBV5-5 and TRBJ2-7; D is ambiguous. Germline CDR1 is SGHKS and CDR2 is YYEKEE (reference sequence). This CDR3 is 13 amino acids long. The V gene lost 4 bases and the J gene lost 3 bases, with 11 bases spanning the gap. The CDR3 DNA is TGTGCCAGCAGCGGCAAGGCAGGCTACGAGCAGTACTTC. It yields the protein CASSGKAGYEQYF.

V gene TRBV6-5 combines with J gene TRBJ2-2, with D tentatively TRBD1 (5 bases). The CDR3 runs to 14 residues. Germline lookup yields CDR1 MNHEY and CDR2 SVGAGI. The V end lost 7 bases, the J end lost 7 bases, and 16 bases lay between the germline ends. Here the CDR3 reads CASTAQGTGGELFF. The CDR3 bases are TGTGCCAGCACCGCGCAGGGTACCGGCGGGGAGCTGTTTTTT.

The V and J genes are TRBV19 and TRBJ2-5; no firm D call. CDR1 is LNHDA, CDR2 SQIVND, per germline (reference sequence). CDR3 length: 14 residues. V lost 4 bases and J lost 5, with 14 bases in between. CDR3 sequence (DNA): TGTGCCAGTAGTAACGGGTTAGGATGGGAGACCCAGTACTTC. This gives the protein CASSNGLGWETQYF.

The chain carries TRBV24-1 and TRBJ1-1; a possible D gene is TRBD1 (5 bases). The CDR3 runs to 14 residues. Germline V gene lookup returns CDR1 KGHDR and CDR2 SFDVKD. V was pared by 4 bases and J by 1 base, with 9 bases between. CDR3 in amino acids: CATSEGGGNTEAFF. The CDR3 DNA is TGTGCCACCAGTGAGGGGGGTGGGAACACTGAAGCTTTCTTT.